The sequence of this T cell receptor (beta chain) was determined in a study of blood T cell repertoires in COVID-19 (TCRdb year 2020). Concerning the study at large: Samples covering the acute and convalescent phases of COVID-19 were provided by collaborators in the United States, Italy and Spain. The prospective study material was composed of cDNA or gDNA derived from T cells, B-cell-depleted T cells, or PBMCs. Subjects who had been exposed to COVID-19, were actively infected with it, or had recovered from it provided the deeply sampled blood TCRbeta repertoires that made up the dataset. The repertoires were released in a freely available public database intended as a resource for research on the immune response to SARS-CoV-2. Samples were obtained from the ongoing ImmuneRACE study (first 160 participants) and from about 1,300 subjects provided by 6 global collaborators. Sample metadata almost always included a de-identified subject ID, COVID-19 status, age in years and sex. Where available, HLA class I and class II types were obtained from metadata supplied by the sample provider rather than from assay-based typing.

Including the terminal cysteine and phenylalanine, the CDR3 comprises 15 residues. The retained sequence is limited to the CDR3, 45 bases, with the frame set at the first base. Summary of the overall study and its limitations: The amount of clinical and demographic metadata varied by source and participant and was provided uncurated.

A word on this clone: Its antigen is currently not known. No base-level quality is on record; no much larger clone is a single base apart.

Whole blood was collected in K2EDTA tubes by collaborating institutions according to the institutions' own protocols. Collaborator samples were shipped for TCRbeta analysis as frozen whole blood, isolated PBMCs, or DNA extracted from either sample type. TCRbeta CDR3 regions were amplified from genomic DNA using the immunoSEQ Assay, a bias-controlled multiplex PCR. The paper's processing steps were these. Nucleated cell counts per sample were estimated from amplification of reference gene primers within the assay. To quantify the absolute abundance of each unique TCRbeta CDR3 rearrangement, sequence reads were collapsed and filtered. Productive Simpson clonality was computed per sample as the square root of Simpson's diversity index over productive rearrangements. The table comes from immuneACCESS by way of TCRdb, which keeps in-frame sequences with V and J called. Part of the clones is missing from these tables; in studies checked, under half for an unresolved V gene and the rest for unknown reasons. V and J calls and clone size are those listed in that table; D and trimming were worked out from the DNA. In this sample the table shows 150,000 to 200,000 clones, around two thirds of which occur a single time. The ten most abundant clones make up approximately 3% of the sample.

Source material: peripheral blood. Recombination connected TRBV12-1 to TRBJ2-5; the D call in the table, TRBD2, was not verified against the DNA. TRBV12-1 is marked as a pseudogene. The TCR comes from a woman older than 75 with acute or convalescent COVID-19. The encoded CDR3 is CASSCLRESQETQYF. The sequenced DNA: TGTGCCAGCAGCTGTCTCCGGGAATCCCAAGAGACCCAGTACTTC.